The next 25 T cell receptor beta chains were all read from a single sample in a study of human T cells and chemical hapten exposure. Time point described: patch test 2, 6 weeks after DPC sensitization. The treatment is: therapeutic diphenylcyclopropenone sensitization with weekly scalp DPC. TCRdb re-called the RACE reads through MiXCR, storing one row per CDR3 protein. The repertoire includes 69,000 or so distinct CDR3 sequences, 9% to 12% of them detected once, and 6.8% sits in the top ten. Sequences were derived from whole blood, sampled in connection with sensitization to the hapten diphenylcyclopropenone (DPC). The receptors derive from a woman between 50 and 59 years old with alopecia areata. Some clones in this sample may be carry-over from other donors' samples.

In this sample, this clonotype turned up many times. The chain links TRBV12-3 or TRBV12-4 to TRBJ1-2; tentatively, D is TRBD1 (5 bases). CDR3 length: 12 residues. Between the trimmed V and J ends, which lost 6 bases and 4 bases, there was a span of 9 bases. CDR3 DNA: TGTGCCAGCAGCTGGGGGGGCTATGGCTACACCTTC. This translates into CASSWGGYGYTF.

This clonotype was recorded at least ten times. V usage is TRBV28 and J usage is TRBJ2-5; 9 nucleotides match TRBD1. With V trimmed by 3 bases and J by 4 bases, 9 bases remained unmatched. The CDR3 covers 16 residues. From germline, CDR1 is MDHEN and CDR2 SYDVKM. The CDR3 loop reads CASSFAGQGASETQYF. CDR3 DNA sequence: TGTGCCAGCAGTTTCGCGGGACAGGGAGCGTCAGAGACCCAGTACTTC.

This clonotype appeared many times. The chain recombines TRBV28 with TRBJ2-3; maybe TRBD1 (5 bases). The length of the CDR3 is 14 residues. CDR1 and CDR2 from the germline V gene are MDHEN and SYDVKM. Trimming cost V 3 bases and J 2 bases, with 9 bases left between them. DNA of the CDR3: TGTGCCAGCAGTTTGGGCAGGGCCACAGATACGCAGTATTTT. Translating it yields CASSLGRATDTQYF.

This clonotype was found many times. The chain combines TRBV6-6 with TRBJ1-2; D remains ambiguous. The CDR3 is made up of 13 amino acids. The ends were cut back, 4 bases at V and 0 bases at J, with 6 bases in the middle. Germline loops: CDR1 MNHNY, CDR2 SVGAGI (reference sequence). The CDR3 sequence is CASSLTSNYGYTF. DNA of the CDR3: TGTGCCAGCAGTTTGACATCTAACTATGGCTACACCTTC.

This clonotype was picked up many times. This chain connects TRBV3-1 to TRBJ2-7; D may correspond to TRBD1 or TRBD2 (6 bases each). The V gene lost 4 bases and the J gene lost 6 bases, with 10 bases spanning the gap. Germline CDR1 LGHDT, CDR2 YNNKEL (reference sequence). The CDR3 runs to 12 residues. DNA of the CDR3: TGTGCCAGCAGCCTCCCGGGGGCCGAGCAGTACTTC. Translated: CASSLPGAEQYF.

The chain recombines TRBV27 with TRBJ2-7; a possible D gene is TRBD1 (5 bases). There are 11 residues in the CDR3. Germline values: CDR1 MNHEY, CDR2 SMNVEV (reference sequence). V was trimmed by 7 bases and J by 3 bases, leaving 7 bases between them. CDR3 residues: CASKGNYEQYF. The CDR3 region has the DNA TGTGCCAGCAAGGGGAACTACGAGCAGTACTTC.

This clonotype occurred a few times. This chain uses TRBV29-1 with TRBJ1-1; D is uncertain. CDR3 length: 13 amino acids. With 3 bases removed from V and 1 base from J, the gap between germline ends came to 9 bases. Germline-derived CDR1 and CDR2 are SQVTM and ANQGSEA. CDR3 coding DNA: TGCAGCGTTGAGACACTTAGGAACACTGAAGCTTTCTTT. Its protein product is CSVETLRNTEAFF. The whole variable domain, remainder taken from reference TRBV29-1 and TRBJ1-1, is SAVISQKPSRDICQRGTSLTIQCQVDSQVTMMFWYRQQPGQSLTLIATANQGSEATYESGFVIDKFPISRPNLTFSTLTVSNMSPEDSSIYLCSVETLRNTEAFFGQGTRLTVV.

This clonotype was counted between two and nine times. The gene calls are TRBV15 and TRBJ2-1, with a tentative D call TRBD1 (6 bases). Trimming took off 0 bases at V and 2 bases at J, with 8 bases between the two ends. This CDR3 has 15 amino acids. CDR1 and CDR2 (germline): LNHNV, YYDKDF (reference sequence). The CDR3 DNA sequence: TGTGCCACCAGCAGAGACCGGGACACCTACAATGAGCAGTTCTTC. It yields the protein CATSRDRDTYNEQFF.

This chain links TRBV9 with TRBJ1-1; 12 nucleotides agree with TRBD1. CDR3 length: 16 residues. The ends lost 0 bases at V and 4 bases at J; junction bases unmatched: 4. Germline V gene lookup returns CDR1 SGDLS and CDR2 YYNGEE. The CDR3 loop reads CASSVGGQGARTEAFF. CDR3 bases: TGTGCCAGCAGCGTAGGGGGACAGGGGGCTCGCACTGAAGCTTTCTTT.

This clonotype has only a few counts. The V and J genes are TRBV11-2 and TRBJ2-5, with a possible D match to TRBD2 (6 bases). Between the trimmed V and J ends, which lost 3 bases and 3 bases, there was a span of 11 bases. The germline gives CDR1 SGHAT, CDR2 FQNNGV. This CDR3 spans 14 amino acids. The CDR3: CASSFGGMEETQYF. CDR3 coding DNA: TGTGCCAGCAGCTTCGGGGGAATGGAAGAGACCCAGTACTTC.

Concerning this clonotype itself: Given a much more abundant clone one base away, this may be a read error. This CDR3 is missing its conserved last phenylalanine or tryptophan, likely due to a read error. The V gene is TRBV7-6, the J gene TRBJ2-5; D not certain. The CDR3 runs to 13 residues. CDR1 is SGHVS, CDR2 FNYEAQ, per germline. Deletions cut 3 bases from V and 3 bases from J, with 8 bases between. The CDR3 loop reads CASSFAQKETQYC. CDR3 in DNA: TGTGCCAGCAGCTTTGCCCAGAAAGAGACCCAGTACTGC.

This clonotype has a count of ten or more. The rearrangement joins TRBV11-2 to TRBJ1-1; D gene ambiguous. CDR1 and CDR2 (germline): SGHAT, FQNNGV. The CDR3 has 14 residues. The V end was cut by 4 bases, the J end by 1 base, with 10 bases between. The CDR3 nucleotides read TGTGCCAGCAGCTCTAATTATGCGAACACTGAAGCTTTCTTT. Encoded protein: CASSSNYANTEAFF.

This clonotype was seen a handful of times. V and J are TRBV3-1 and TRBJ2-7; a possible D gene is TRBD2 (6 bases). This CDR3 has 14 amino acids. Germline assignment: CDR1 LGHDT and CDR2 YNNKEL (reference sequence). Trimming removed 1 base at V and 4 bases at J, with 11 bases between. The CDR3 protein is CASSQAGAGYEQYF. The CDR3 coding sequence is TGTGCCAGCAGCCAAGCGGGAGCCGGGTACGAGCAGTACTTC.

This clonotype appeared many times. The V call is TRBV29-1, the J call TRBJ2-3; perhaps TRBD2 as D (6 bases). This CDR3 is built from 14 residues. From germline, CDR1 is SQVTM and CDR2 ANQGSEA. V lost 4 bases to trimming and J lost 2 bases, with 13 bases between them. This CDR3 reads CSVGSAGTTDTQYF. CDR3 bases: TGCAGCGTTGGGAGCGCGGGAACCACAGATACGCAGTATTTT.

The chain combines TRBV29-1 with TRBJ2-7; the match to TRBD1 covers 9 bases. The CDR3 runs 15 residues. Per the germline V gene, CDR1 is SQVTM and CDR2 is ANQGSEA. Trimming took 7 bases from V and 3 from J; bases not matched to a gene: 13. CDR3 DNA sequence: TGCAGCGCCGGAAGAGCGACAGGGGGTATCTACGAGCAGTACTTC. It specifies CSAGRATGGIYEQYF.

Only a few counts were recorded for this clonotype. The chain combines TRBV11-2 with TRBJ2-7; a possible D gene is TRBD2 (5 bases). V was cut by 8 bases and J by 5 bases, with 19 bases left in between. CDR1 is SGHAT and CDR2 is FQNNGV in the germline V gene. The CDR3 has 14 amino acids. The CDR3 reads CASGKNSGPDEQYF. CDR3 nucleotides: TGTGCCAGCGGGAAGAACAGCGGTCCGGACGAGCAGTACTTC.

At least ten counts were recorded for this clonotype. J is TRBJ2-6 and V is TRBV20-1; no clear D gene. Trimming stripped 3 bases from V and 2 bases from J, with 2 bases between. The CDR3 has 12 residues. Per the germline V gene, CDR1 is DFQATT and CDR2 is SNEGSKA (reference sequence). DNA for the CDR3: TGCAGTGCTAGTGCTGGGGCCAACGTCCTGACTTTC. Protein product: CSASAGANVLTF.

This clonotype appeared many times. The CDR3 loop is CASSLVVMNTGELFF. CDR3 coding DNA: TGTGCCAGCAGCTTAGTGGTAATGAACACCGGGGAGCTGTTTTTT. V usage is TRBV11-2 and J usage is TRBJ2-2; D is unresolved. The length of the CDR3 is 15 residues. The ends were cut back, 1 base at V and 1 base at J, with 7 bases in the middle. The germline V gene encodes CDR1 SGHAT and CDR2 FQNNGV.

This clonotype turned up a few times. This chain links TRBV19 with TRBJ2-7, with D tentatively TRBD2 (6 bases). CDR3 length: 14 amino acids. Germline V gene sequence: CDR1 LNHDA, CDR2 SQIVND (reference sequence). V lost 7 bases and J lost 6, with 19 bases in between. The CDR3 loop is CASTDRAGFREQYF. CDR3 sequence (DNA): TGTGCCAGTACCGACCGGGCGGGGTTCCGCGAGCAGTACTTC.

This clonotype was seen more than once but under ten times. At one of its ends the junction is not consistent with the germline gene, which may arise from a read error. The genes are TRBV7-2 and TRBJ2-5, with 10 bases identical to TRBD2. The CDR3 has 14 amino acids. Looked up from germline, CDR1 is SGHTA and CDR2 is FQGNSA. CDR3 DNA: TGCGCCAGCAGCTTCGGACTAGCGGCGGAGACCCAGTACTTC. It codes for CASSFGLAAETQYF.

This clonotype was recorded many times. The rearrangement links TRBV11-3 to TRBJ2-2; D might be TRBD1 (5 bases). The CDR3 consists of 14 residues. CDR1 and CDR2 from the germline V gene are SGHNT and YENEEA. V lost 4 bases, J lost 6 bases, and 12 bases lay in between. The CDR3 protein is CASSSHLQAGELFF. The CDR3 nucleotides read TGTGCCAGCAGCTCCCACTTACAGGCCGGGGAGCTGTTTTTT.

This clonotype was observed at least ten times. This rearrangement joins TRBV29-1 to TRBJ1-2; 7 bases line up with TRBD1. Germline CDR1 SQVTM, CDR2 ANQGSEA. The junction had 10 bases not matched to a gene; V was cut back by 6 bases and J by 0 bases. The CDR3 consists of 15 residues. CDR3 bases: TGCAGCGTACAGGGGATGCTAGAATCTAACTATGGCTACACCTTC. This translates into CSVQGMLESNYGYTF.

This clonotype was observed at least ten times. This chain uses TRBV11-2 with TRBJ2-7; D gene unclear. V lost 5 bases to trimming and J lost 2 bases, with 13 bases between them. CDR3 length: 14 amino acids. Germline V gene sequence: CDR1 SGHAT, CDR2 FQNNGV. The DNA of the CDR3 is TGTGCCAGCAGCCCCTTCGCAGCGCCCTACGAGCAGTACTTC. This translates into CASSPFAAPYEQYF.

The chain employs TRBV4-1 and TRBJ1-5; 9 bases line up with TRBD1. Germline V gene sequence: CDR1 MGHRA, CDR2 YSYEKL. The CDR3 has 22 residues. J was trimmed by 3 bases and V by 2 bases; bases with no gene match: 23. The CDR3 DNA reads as TGCGCCAGCAGCCAAACAATCACAGGGGGCTTGAGAGTTTATCGCCCCAATCAGCCCCAGCATTTT. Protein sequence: CASSQTITGGLRVYRPNQPQHF.

The CDR3 protein is CAIRDGTYEQYF. Here the CDR3 DNA reads TGTGCCATCAGGGACGGAACCTACGAGCAGTACTTC. The chain combines TRBV10-3 with TRBJ2-7, with unresolved D. V was cut by 6 bases and J by 2 bases, with 8 bases left in between. The CDR3 covers 12 residues. Germline CDR1 reads ENHRY; CDR2 reads SYGVKD.